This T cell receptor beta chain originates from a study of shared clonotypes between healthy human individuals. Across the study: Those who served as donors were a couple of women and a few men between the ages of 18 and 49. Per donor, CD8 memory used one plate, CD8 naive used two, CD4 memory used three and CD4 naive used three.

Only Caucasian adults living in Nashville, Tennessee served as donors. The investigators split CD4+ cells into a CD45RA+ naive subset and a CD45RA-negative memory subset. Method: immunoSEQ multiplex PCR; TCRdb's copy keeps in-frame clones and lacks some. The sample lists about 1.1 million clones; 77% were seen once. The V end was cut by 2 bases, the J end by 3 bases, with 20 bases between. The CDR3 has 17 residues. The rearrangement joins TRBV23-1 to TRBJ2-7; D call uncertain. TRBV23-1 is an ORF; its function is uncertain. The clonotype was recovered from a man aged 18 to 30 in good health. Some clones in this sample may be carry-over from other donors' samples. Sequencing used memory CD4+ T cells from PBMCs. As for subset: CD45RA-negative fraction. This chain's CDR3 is CASSQRSSRADDYEQYF. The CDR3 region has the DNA TGCGCCAGCAGTCAAAGGAGCAGTAGGGCGGATGACTACGAGCAGTACTTC.